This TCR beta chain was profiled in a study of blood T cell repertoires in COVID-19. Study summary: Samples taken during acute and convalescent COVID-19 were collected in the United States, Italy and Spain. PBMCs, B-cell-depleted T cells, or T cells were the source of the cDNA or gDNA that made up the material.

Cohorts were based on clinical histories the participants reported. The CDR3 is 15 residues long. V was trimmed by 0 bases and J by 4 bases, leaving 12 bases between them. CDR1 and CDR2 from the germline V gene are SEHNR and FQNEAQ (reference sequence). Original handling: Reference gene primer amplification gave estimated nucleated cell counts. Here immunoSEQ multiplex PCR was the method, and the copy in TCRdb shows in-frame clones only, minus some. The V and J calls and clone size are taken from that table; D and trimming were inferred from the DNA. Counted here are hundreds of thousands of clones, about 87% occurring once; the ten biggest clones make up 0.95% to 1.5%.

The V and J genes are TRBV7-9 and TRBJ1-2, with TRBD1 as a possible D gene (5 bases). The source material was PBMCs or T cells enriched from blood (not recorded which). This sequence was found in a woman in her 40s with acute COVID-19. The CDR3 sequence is CASSLAASGGYGYTF. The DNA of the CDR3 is TGTGCCAGCAGCTTAGCGGCAAGCGGGGGCTATGGCTACACCTTC.